A single sample is the source of the 30 T cell receptor beta chains below, sequenced in a study. TCRdb fed the reads into MiXCR, producing one record per CDR3 protein. The sample contains 5,800 or so distinct CDR3 sequences, roughly 10% of which appear only once. The sample consisted of CD4+ T cells from synovial fluid. All receptors come from a human donor with rheumatoid arthritis.

By frequency in the sample, this clonotype is medium-sized. V gene TRBV10-3 combines with J gene TRBJ1-1; 11 nucleotides line up with TRBD1. The junction had 5 bases not matched to a gene; V was cut back by 5 bases and J by 0 bases. The CDR3 covers 16 residues. From germline, CDR1 is ENHRY and CDR2 SYGVKD. The DNA for the CDR3 is TGTGCCATCAGTACCGGGACAGGGGGTATGAACACTGAAGCTTTCTTT. Its translation: CAISTGTGGMNTEAFF.

This clonotype has a count of ten or more. The chain carries TRBV2 and TRBJ1-2; D is undetermined. The CDR3 length is 14 residues. The V gene's germline CDR1 is SNHLY and CDR2 FYNNEI. V dropped 7 bases and J dropped 0 bases, with 12 bases sitting between them. The CDR3 DNA is TGTGCCAGCACCAAGACACTGACTAACTATGGCTACACCTTC. Protein sequence: CASTKTLTNYGYTF.

In this sample, this clonotype is medium-sized. This chain joins TRBV15 and TRBJ2-1; no clear D. V was clipped by 0 bases and J by 7 bases, with 16 bases between them. The CDR3 contains 16 residues. From germline, CDR1 is LNHNV and CDR2 YYDKDF (reference sequence). In DNA, the CDR3 is TGTGCCACCAGCAGAGATTTAACCGAAGGAGTGAATGAGCAGTTCTTC. The encoded protein is CATSRDLTEGVNEQFF.

This clonotype appeared many times. The V and J genes are TRBV18 and TRBJ2-6; a weak D match, TRBD1 (5 bases). The CDR3 spans 16 residues. V lost 3 bases and J 3 bases, leaving 12 bases between the germline ends. Looked up from germline, CDR1 is KGHSH and CDR2 is LQKENI. DNA of the CDR3: TGTGCCAGCTCACCCCAGGGCTTCTTTGGGGCCAACGTCCTGACTTTC. Protein: CASSPQGFFGANVLTF.

In its sample, this clonotype was seen a few times. The CDR3 region has the DNA TGTGCCAGCAGCTTAGCGGAGTCACGAGCTTTCTTT. This gives the protein CASSLAESRAFF. The chain links TRBV11-3 to TRBJ1-1, with no clear D. The germline V and J ends were trimmed by 1 base and 10 bases, with 10 bases remaining between them. The germline V gene encodes CDR1 SGHNT and CDR2 YENEEA. The CDR3 sequence is 12 residues long.

Within the sample, this clonotype is medium-sized. The chain couples TRBV20-1 to TRBJ2-7, with TRBD1 matching 7 bases. V lost 3 bases to trimming and J lost 5 bases; unmatched junction nucleotides: 13. The CDR3 length is 15 residues. Germline CDR1 reads DFQATT; CDR2 reads SNEGSKA (reference sequence). CDR3 sequence (DNA): TGCAGTGCTAGGGACTTCAGGGGGATGTTAAACGAGCAGTACTTC. This codes for CSARDFRGMLNEQYF.

Worth noting for this clonotype: This may be a read error: a much more frequent sequence differs by one nucleotide. The chain's CDR3 is CASTGTGERNQQFF. CDR3 in DNA: TGTGCCAGCACCGGGACAGGGGAGCGAAATCAGCAGTTCTTC. The rearrangement joins TRBV12-3 or TRBV12-4 to TRBJ2-1; 10 nucleotides match TRBD1. V dropped 7 bases and J dropped 11; count of bases not matched to a gene: 11. The CDR3 has 14 amino acids.

This clonotype was detected many times. The chain combines TRBV9 with TRBJ2-2; TRBD2 is a possible D gene (6 bases). The length of the CDR3 is 15 residues. V was shortened by 0 bases and J by 5 bases, with 11 bases between the two germline ends. Germline V gene data show CDR1 as SGDLS and CDR2 as YYNGEE. The chain's CDR3 is CASSVDPGETGELFF. The DNA for the CDR3 is TGTGCCAGCAGCGTAGACCCGGGGGAAACCGGGGAGCTGTTTTTT.

Judged by abundance, this clonotype is medium-sized. The CDR3 bases are TGTGCCAGCAGCTCTGGACAGGAAACCGAAGCTTTCTTT. Translated, it gives CASSSGQETEAFF. The chain has TRBV7-3 and TRBJ1-1; TRBD1 aligns across 7 bases. J was trimmed by 8 bases and V by 4 bases; bases with no gene match: 7. CDR1 and CDR2 from the germline V gene are SGHTA and FQGTGA. The CDR3 totals 13 residues.

Many counts were recorded for this clonotype. The genes are TRBV18 and TRBJ1-2, with D tentatively TRBD1 (5 bases). CDR3 length equals 15 residues. Trimming took off 6 bases at V and 7 bases at J, with 21 bases between the two ends. The germline V gene has CDR1 KGHSH and CDR2 LQKENI. CDR3: CASSLSTGDERGYTF. CDR3 DNA sequence: TGTGCCAGCTCGCTATCCACGGGGGATGAGCGTGGCTACACCTTC.

This clonotype was counted only a few times. The chain carries TRBV7-3 and TRBJ2-1; 11 positions match TRBD2. The CDR3 runs to 15 residues. Germline V gene lookup returns CDR1 SGHTA and CDR2 FQGTGA. V shed 5 bases and J 5 bases; nucleotides not matched to a gene: 5. The CDR3 here is CASSKLAGVHNEQFF. The CDR3 nucleotides read TGTGCCAGCAGCAAACTAGCGGGAGTCCACAATGAGCAGTTCTTC.

The chain couples TRBV7-3 to TRBJ2-1; D possibly corresponds to TRBD1 (6 bases). The germline V and J ends were trimmed by 0 bases and 5 bases, with 11 bases remaining between them. The CDR3 covers 15 residues. CDR1 is SGHTA and CDR2 is FQGTGA in the germline V gene. CDR3 amino acids: CASSLTGQINNEQFF. CDR3 in DNA: TGTGCCAGCAGCTTAACTGGACAGATTAACAATGAGCAGTTCTTC.

This clonotype ranks as large. The chain uses TRBV15 and TRBJ2-1; D remains ambiguous. From germline, CDR1 is LNHNV and CDR2 YYDKDF (reference sequence). CDR3 length: 15 residues. V dropped 0 bases and J dropped 7 bases, with 13 bases sitting between them. The CDR3 DNA reads TGTGCCACCAGCAGAGATCCACTGGCTGGGAATGAGCAGTTCTTC. Protein: CATSRDPLAGNEQFF.

This clonotype came up many times. CDR3 DNA sequence: TGTGCCAGCAGTTCGGGACTAGCGGGAGTAGGCTACAATGAGCAGTTCTTC. Translated: CASSSGLAGVGYNEQFF. V gene TRBV6-6 combines with J gene TRBJ2-1, with 14 bases that match TRBD2. V lost 4 bases to trimming and J lost 3 bases; unmatched junction nucleotides: 5. Germline lookup yields CDR1 MNHNY and CDR2 SVGAGI (reference sequence). The CDR3 sequence is 17 residues long.

This clonotype has at least ten counts. The rearrangement uses TRBV7-9 and TRBJ1-1, with TRBD1 as a possible D gene (6 bases). The V end lost 4 bases, the J end lost 0 bases, and 9 bases lay between the germline ends. CDR3 length: 14 residues. Germline CDR1 SEHNR, CDR2 FQNEAQ (reference sequence). Here the CDR3 DNA reads TGTGCCAGCAGCTGGGGGCACATGAACACTGAAGCTTTCTTT. Encoded protein: CASSWGHMNTEAFF.

The genes are TRBV10-2 and TRBJ2-1; 8 nucleotides align to TRBD2. The length of the CDR3 is 18 residues. The V gene end was trimmed by 0 bases and the J gene end by 4 bases; junction bases not matched to a gene: 11. Germline V gene data show CDR1 as WSHSY and CDR2 as SAAADI. CDR3 DNA sequence: TGCGCCAGCAGTGAGTCATATCCGGCGGGAGGATCATACAATGAGCAGTTCTTC. Translation gives CASSESYPAGGSYNEQFF.

This clonotype was seen at least ten times. The rearrangement links TRBV12-3 or TRBV12-4 to TRBJ1-4; the D is unclear. Trimming removed 3 bases from V and 8 bases from J, with 10 bases in between. The CDR3 is made up of 13 amino acids. The CDR3: CASSLGSPEKLFF. CDR3 DNA: TGTGCCAGCAGTTTGGGGAGCCCCGAAAAACTGTTTTTT.

A few counts support this clonotype. The chain recombines TRBV12-5 with TRBJ1-1; 7 bases match TRBD1. CDR3 length: 14 residues. V dropped 5 bases and J dropped 5; count of bases not matched to a gene: 8. Germline V gene sequence: CDR1 LGHNT, CDR2 FRNRAP. The CDR3 sequence is CASGTRQGWTEAFF. In DNA form, the CDR3 reads TGTGCTAGTGGTACGAGACAGGGTTGGACTGAAGCTTTCTTT.

The chain joins TRBV19 to TRBJ2-3, with 11 bases matching TRBD1. CDR3 length: 14 residues. The J segment lost 4 bases and the V segment lost 3 bases, leaving 0 bases of the junction unmatched. In germline, CDR1 is LNHDA, CDR2 SQIVND (reference sequence). This CDR3 is CASSMGQGADTQYF. The CDR3, as DNA: TGTGCCAGTAGTATGGGACAGGGGGCAGATACGCAGTATTTT.

There are a few counts of this clonotype. The chain links TRBV7-9 to TRBJ2-1, with 12 bases fitting TRBD2. CDR3 length: 16 residues. CDR1 is SEHNR, CDR2 FQNEAQ, per germline (reference sequence). V shed 1 base, J shed 10 bases, and the junction held 8 bases outside the gene matches. DNA of the CDR3: TGTGCCAGCAGCTTAGGGTCTAGCGGGAGGGCCTGGGAGCAGTTCTTC. It encodes CASSLGSSGRAWEQFF.

Of note for this clonotype: This may be a read error: a much more frequent sequence differs by one nucleotide. The J gene is TRBJ2-1, the V gene TRBV5-1, with 7 bases matching TRBD1. Germline V CDR1 and CDR2: SGHRS, YFSETQ. This CDR3 spans 13 amino acids. Trimming cost V 6 bases and J 9 bases; bases outside gene matches: 9. The CDR3 region has the DNA TGCGCCAGCAACAGCACAGGGGACCGTGAGCAGTTCTTC. Protein: CASNSTGDREQFF.

This clonotype was detected many times. J is TRBJ2-7 and V is TRBV7-6; D call uncertain. The CDR3 totals 14 residues. Per the germline V gene, CDR1 is SGHVS and CDR2 is FNYEAQ. The germline V and J ends were trimmed by 3 bases and 3 bases, with 12 bases remaining between them. CDR3 bases: TGTGCCAGCAGCTTCACCCCCCAGAACTACGAGCAGTACTTC. Residues: CASSFTPQNYEQYF.

This clonotype was observed many times. The CDR3 region is CASSSSGNNNQPQHF. In DNA form, the CDR3 reads TGTGCCAGCAGCTCCAGCGGCAATAACAATCAGCCCCAGCATTTT. The V gene is TRBV12-3 or TRBV12-4, the J gene TRBJ1-5; no clear D gene. This CDR3 comprises 15 residues. The V gene lost 6 bases and the J gene lost 3 bases, with 15 bases spanning the gap.

The CDR3 loop is CASSLQGTSLGETQYF. CDR3 nucleotides: TGTGCCAGCAGCTTACAGGGGACTAGCCTCGGGGAGACCCAGTACTTC. V gene TRBV11-2 combines with J gene TRBJ2-5; 9 bases align to TRBD2. CDR1 and CDR2 from the germline V gene are SGHAT and FQNNGV. V was clipped by 2 bases and J by 5 bases; unmatched bases: 9. The CDR3 is 16 residues long.

This clonotype is medium-sized (0.01 to 0.1%). V gene TRBV29-1 combines with J gene TRBJ2-2; D not certain. CDR3 length: 14 residues. The germline gives CDR1 SQVTM, CDR2 ANQGSEA. Trimming shortened V by 4 bases and J by 3 bases, and 12 bases separated the two germline ends. This CDR3 is CSVGAGAYTGELFF. The CDR3, as DNA: TGCAGCGTTGGGGCAGGAGCTTACACCGGGGAGCTGTTTTTT.

This clonotype was seen many times. The V and J genes are TRBV11-2 and TRBJ2-3; D gene ambiguous. The CDR3 runs 13 residues. CDR1 and CDR2 (germline): SGHAT, FQNNGV. V was shortened by 5 bases and J by 7 bases, with 13 bases between the two germline ends. This CDR3 reads CASSVFDTHTQYF. In DNA form, the CDR3 reads TGTGCCAGCAGCGTCTTTGATACGCATACGCAGTATTTT. The whole variable domain, remainder taken from reference TRBV11-2 and TRBJ2-3, is EAGVAQSPRYKIIEKRQSVAFWCNPISGHATLYWYQQILGQGPKLLIQFQNNGVVDDSQLPKDRFSAERLKGVDSTLKIQPAKLEDSAVYLCASSVFDTHTQYFGPGTRLTVL.

This clonotype was picked up many times. The chain couples TRBV7-6 to TRBJ2-1, with 8 bases aligning to TRBD2. Germline lookup yields CDR1 SGHVS and CDR2 FNYEAQ. The CDR3 is 18 amino acids. V dropped 5 bases and J dropped 0; count of bases not matched to a gene: 12. Here the CDR3 reads CASSLLGGSGISYNEQFF. The CDR3 bases are TGTGCCAGCAGCCTACTAGGGGGTAGCGGGATCTCCTACAATGAGCAGTTCTTC.

This clonotype was observed many times. The chain carries TRBV6-1 and TRBJ2-7; perhaps TRBD1 as D (6 bases). Between the trimmed V and J ends, which lost 5 bases and 6 bases, there was a span of 23 bases. This CDR3 has 16 amino acids. Germline-derived CDR1 and CDR2 are MNHNS and SASEGT. The CDR3 reads CASSPGRRGGVAEQYF. The CDR3 region has the DNA TGTGCCAGCAGTCCGGGACGGAGAGGGGGAGTAGCCGAGCAGTACTTC.

This clonotype is labeled medium-sized. The chain combines TRBV10-3 with TRBJ1-5; 10 nucleotides line up with TRBD1. Germline CDR1 and CDR2: ENHRY and SYGVKD. The CDR3 contains 16 residues. The junction had 4 bases not matched to a gene; V was cut back by 4 bases and J by 1 base. The CDR3 here is CAISAGTGESNQPQHF. Here the CDR3 DNA reads TGTGCCATCAGTGCCGGGACAGGGGAGAGCAATCAGCCCCAGCATTTT.

By frequency in the sample, this clonotype is medium-sized. The chain employs TRBV6-6 and TRBJ2-3; 7 bases are shared with TRBD1. The CDR3 has 15 residues. The germline gives CDR1 MNHNY, CDR2 SVGAGI (reference sequence). V lost 5 bases to trimming and J lost 1 base; unmatched junction nucleotides: 6. CDR3 protein: CASSQGVGGTDTQYF. For the CDR3, the DNA is TGTGCCAGCAGTCAGGGGGTAGGGGGCACAGATACGCAGTATTTT.